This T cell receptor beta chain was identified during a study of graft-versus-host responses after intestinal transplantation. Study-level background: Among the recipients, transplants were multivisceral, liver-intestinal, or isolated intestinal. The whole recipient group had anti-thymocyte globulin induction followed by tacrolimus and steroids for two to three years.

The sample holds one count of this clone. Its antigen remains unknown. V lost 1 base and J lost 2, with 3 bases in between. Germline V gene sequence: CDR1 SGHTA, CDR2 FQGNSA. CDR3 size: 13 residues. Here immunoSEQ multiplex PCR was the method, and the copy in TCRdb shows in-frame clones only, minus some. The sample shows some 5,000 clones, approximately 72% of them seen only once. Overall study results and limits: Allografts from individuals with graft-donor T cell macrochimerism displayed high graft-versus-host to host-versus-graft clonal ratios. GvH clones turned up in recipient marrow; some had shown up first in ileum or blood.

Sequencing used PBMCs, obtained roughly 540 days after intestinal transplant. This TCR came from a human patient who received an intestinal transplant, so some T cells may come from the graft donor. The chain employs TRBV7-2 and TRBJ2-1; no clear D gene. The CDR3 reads CASSLGAYNEQFF. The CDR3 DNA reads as TGTGCCAGCAGCTTAGGGGCCTACAATGAGCAGTTCTTC.